This T cell receptor beta chain was obtained from a study of blood T cell repertoires in COVID-19. This clone has a single count. This CDR3 comprises 14 residues. The V gene's germline CDR1 is SQVTM and CDR2 ANQGSEA. V gave up 2 bases and J gave up 8 bases; unmatched junction bases: 10. Repertoires were generated with immunoSEQ multiplex PCR, while TCRdb's copy carries only in-frame clones and drops some. Counted here are approximately 71,000 clones, 90% occurring once; the ten biggest clones make up just over 5%. The specimen was peripheral blood. The chain joins TRBV29-1 to TRBJ1-2, with 8 bases lining up with TRBD1. This receptor was identified in a woman aged 18-29 years with acute or convalescent COVID-19. The CDR3 DNA sequence: TGCAGCGTTGAATATCCAGGGGGCAATTGGGGCTACACCTTC. This sequence encodes CSVEYPGGNWGYTF.